One sample yielded the 30 T cell receptor beta chains listed below, sequenced in a study of spatial heterogeneity in lung cancer. Each CDR3 protein is one row after TCRdb ran MiXCR on the 5' RACE reads. The data show 35,000 to 50,000 distinct CDR3 sequences, approximately 22% seen once. Time point given: blood at routine non-recurrence follow-up after resection. The sample in question was PBMCs, obtained at follow-up. These TCRs come from a female donor with early-stage non-small cell lung cancer.

This rearrangement joins TRBV20-1 to TRBJ2-2; D may be TRBD2 (6 bases). This CDR3 comprises 15 residues. Germline CDR1 and CDR2: DFQATT and SNEGSKA (reference sequence). The V end lost 0 bases, the J end lost 6 bases, and 14 bases lay between the germline ends. CDR3 DNA sequence: TGCAGTGCTAGAGATCCGCGCAGGGAGGCCGGGGAGCTGTTTTTT. It encodes CSARDPRREAGELFF.

The chain joins TRBV12-3 or TRBV12-4 to TRBJ2-2; 9 bases map to TRBD1. The V and J ends lost 3 bases and 6 bases, in that order; junction bases with no gene match: 5. The CDR3 loop spans 15 amino acids. The CDR3 nucleotides are TGTGCCAGCAGTTTCTGGGACAGGGCCTCCGGGGAGCTGTTTTTT. This gives the protein CASSFWDRASGELFF.

For the CDR3, the DNA is TGTGCCAGCAGCCGGAGAGGGACAGCAAGGTGGACGGGCACCTACAATGAGCAGTTCTTC. Its translation is CASSRRGTARWTGTYNEQFF. The chain recombines TRBV14 with TRBJ2-1; 7 bases agree with TRBD1. V lost 4 bases and J lost 2; bases outside the gene matches: 20. This CDR3 is 20 amino acids long. CDR1 SGHDN and CDR2 FVKESK come from the germline V gene. The full variable domain, with the rest looked up from reference TRBV14 and TRBJ2-1, is EAGVTQFPSHSVIEKGQTVTLRCDPISGHDNLYWYRRVMGKEIKFLLHFVKESKQDESGMPNNRFLAERTGGTYSTLKVQPAELEDSGVYFCASSRRGTARWTGTYNEQFFGPGTRLTVL.

This clonotype was counted only a few times. The V gene is TRBV9, the J gene TRBJ1-2, with D unresolved. CDR3 length: 14 residues. Per germline, CDR1 SGDLS and CDR2 YYNGEE. Trimming removed 4 bases from V and 4 bases from J, with 14 bases in between. The chain's CDR3 is CASSPGRGSYGYTF. CDR3 sequence (DNA): TGTGCCAGCAGCCCCGGACGAGGAAGCTATGGCTACACCTTC. Full variable domain (rest looked up from reference TRBV9 and TRBJ1-2): DSGVTQTPKHLITATGQRVTLRCSPRSGDLSVYWYQQSLDQGLQFLIQYYNGEERAKGNILERFSAQQFPDLHSELNLSSLELGDSALYFCASSPGRGSYGYTFGSGTRLTVV.

This sequence joins TRBV21-1 and TRBJ1-1. TRBV21-1 is labeled a pseudogene. The CDR3 length is 14 residues. CDR3 sequence (DNA): TGTGCCAGCAGCAACCAGTTAGATGAGACTGAAGCTTTCTTT. This encodes CASSNQLDETEAFF.

The V gene is TRBV7-8, the J gene TRBJ2-2, with D perhaps TRBD1 (5 bases). V was trimmed by 7 bases and J by 6 bases, leaving 15 bases between them. Germline V CDR1 and CDR2: SGHVS, FQNEAQ. The CDR3 consists of 14 residues. This chain's CDR3 is CASNFSSRAGELFF. The CDR3 DNA follows: TGTGCCAGCAACTTTAGTAGCAGGGCCGGGGAGCTGTTTTTT.

This rearrangement joins TRBV20-1 to TRBJ2-7, with D tentatively TRBD2 (7 bases). V dropped 1 base and J dropped 0 bases, with 13 bases sitting between them. Germline V CDR1 and CDR2: DFQATT, SNEGSKA (reference sequence). The CDR3 has 15 amino acids. The CDR3 loop is CSARGPGGHSYEQYV. For the CDR3, the DNA is TGCAGTGCTAGAGGTCCGGGGGGCCACTCCTACGAGCAGTACGTC.

V usage is TRBV6-5 and J usage is TRBJ1-1, with D uncertain. The germline V gene has CDR1 MNHEY and CDR2 SVGAGI. Trimming removed 0 bases at V and 1 base at J, with 12 bases between. This CDR3 has 16 residues. The CDR3 bases are TGTGCCAGCAGTTACTCGACTTACGGATCGAACACTGAAGCTTTCTTT. Residues: CASSYSTYGSNTEAFF.

CDR3 sequence (DNA): TGCAGCGTTGACAGCACAGATACGCAGTATTTT. It encodes CSVDSTDTQYF. This chain connects TRBV29-1 to TRBJ2-3; D is ambiguous. In germline, CDR1 is SQVTM, CDR2 ANQGSEA. CDR3 size: 11 residues. V was shortened by 3 bases and J by 0 bases, with 1 base between the two germline ends.

Points on this clonotype: A much larger clone lies a single base off, so this may be a read error. The V gene is TRBV29-1, the J gene TRBJ1-2, with TRBD1 identical over 9 bases. CDR1 and CDR2 from the germline V gene are SQVTM and ANQGSEA. The CDR3 is 11 amino acids. As DNA, the CDR3 is TGCATCGTTGGGGTACAGGGGGCCTACACCTTC. Translated: CIVGVQGAYTF.

This clonotype appeared a few times. The J gene is TRBJ2-5, the V gene TRBV3-1; maybe TRBD1 (5 bases). Germline V gene data show CDR1 as LGHDT and CDR2 as YNNKEL (reference sequence). The CDR3 has 13 amino acids. The ends were cut back, 1 base at V and 6 bases at J, with 9 bases in the middle. CDR3 in DNA: TGTGCCAGCAGCCAAGGCAGGGCACAGACCCAGTACTTC. Its protein product is CASSQGRAQTQYF.

A word on this clonotype: Sequence at one end of the junction differs from germline and may be a read error. The J gene is TRBJ1-5, the V gene TRBV20-1, with D possibly matching TRBD1 (5 bases). CDR1 and CDR2 from the germline V gene are DFQATT and SNEGSKA (reference sequence). This CDR3 has 14 residues. CDR3 DNA sequence: TGCAGCGCTAAAGGGGCCTATAGCAATCAGCCCCAGCATTTT. Amino acids: CSAKGAYSNQPQHF.

The chain has TRBV5-5 and TRBJ2-2; D is unresolved. The CDR3 is 15 residues long. The germline V and J ends were trimmed by 6 bases and 2 bases, with 14 bases remaining between them. Germline loops: CDR1 SGHKS, CDR2 YYEKEE (reference sequence). CDR3 sequence reads: CASTLRRINTGELFF. CDR3 DNA: TGTGCCAGCACCCTAAGACGGATTAACACCGGGGAGCTGTTTTTT. Full variable domain (missing parts from reference TRBV5-5 and TRBJ2-2): DAGVTQSPTHLIKTRGQQVTLRCSPISGHKSVSWYQQVLGQGPQFIFQYYEKEERGRGNFPDRFSARQFPNYSSELNVNALLLGDSALYLCASTLRRINTGELFFGEGSRLTVL.

This clonotype was counted between two and nine times. The rearrangement links TRBV27 to TRBJ2-7, with 12 bases matching TRBD1. Germline CDR1 MNHEY, CDR2 SMNVEV (reference sequence). V was pared by 6 bases and J by 4 bases, with 4 bases of the junction left unmatched. This CDR3 comprises 14 residues. The CDR3 spells CASRRGQGAYEQYV. CDR3 DNA sequence: TGTGCCAGCAGGAGGGGACAGGGGGCGTACGAGCAGTACGTC.

This clonotype was recorded many times. J is TRBJ2-2 and V is TRBV11-2, with a weak D call TRBD1 (6 bases). This CDR3 has 16 residues. Germline assignment: CDR1 SGHAT and CDR2 FQNNGV. V lost 0 bases to trimming and J lost 5 bases, with 13 bases between them. The CDR3 DNA follows: TGTGCCAGCAGCTTAGATAGGACAGTGAAGACCGGGGAGCTGTTTTTT. Encoded protein: CASSLDRTVKTGELFF.

V usage is TRBV9 and J usage is TRBJ1-2, with a weak D call TRBD1 (6 bases). Germline values: CDR1 SGDLS, CDR2 YYNGEE. The CDR3 loop spans 13 amino acids. The V gene lost 0 bases and the J gene lost 4 bases, with 7 bases spanning the gap. The CDR3 loop is CASSVEGGYGYTF. DNA for the CDR3: TGTGCCAGCAGCGTAGAGGGGGGCTATGGCTACACCTTC.

The rearrangement links TRBV27 to TRBJ1-1; no definite D call. The CDR3 extends over 13 amino acids. V gave up 6 bases and J gave up 0 bases, with 8 bases separating them. Germline CDR1 MNHEY, CDR2 SMNVEV (reference sequence). The CDR3 nucleotides are TGTGCCAGCAGGGTAATGGTGAACACTGAAGCTTTCTTT. Translating it yields CASRVMVNTEAFF.

V and J are TRBV6-6 and TRBJ1-6, with 8 positions matching TRBD1. The trim removed 5 bases at V and 5 bases at J, leaving 2 bases unmatched. Germline values: CDR1 MNHNY, CDR2 SVGAGI (reference sequence). The CDR3 length is 14 residues. CDR3 sequence (DNA): TGTGCCAGCAGTGAGACAGGGGATAATTCACCCCTCCACTTT. Protein product: CASSETGDNSPLHF.

This clonotype was observed many times. This rearrangement joins TRBV4-1 to TRBJ2-1; 12 bases fit TRBD2. Trimming took 1 base from V and 10 from J; bases not matched to a gene: 14. This CDR3 spans 18 amino acids. The germline gives CDR1 MGHRA, CDR2 YSYEKL. The CDR3 DNA reads TGCGCCAGCAGCCAAGCTATCCTAGCGGGAGGGCCGATTGAAGAGCAGTTCTTC. This sequence encodes CASSQAILAGGPIEEQFF.

As concerns this clonotype: At one boundary the junction diverges from the germline segment, which might be a read error. This rearrangement joins TRBV5-1 to TRBJ2-7, with D unresolved. The CDR3 is made up of 15 amino acids. Germline CDR1 SGHRS, CDR2 YFSETQ. CDR3 nucleotides: TGCCCCAGCAGCTTGGGCGTCGGCCGGTCCTACGAGCAGTACTTC. This sequence encodes CPSSLGVGRSYEQYF.

This chain connects TRBV2 to TRBJ2-1, with 9 bases that match TRBD2. Germline V CDR1 and CDR2: SNHLY, FYNNEI. The CDR3 spans 16 residues. V trimming: 1 base; J trimming: 4 bases; junction bases outside the gene matches: 5. The CDR3 DNA follows: TGTGCCAGCAGTGAAGGACTAGCGGCAAGTTACAATGAGCAGTTCTTC. Amino acid sequence: CASSEGLAASYNEQFF.

The table lists this clonotype with a few counts. The rearrangement uses TRBV5-1 and TRBJ1-5; unclear D gene. CDR3 length equals 13 residues. Trimming took 5 bases from V and 4 from J, leaving 10 bases between them. Germline CDR1 and CDR2: SGHRS and YFSETQ. The CDR3 loop is CASRVAENQPQHF. Written as DNA, the CDR3 is TGCGCCAGCAGGGTAGCCGAGAATCAGCCCCAGCATTTT.

At least ten counts were recorded for this clonotype. The rearrangement joins TRBV29-1 to TRBJ2-5; D not certain. Germline values: CDR1 SQVTM, CDR2 ANQGSEA. Trimming stripped 8 bases from V and 1 base from J, with 14 bases between. The length of the CDR3 is 13 residues. This CDR3 is CSFAEGTQETQYF. In DNA, the CDR3 is TGCAGCTTTGCAGAAGGCACCCAAGAGACCCAGTACTTC.

This clonotype appeared many times. The chain recombines TRBV20-1 with TRBJ2-3; D is uncertain. Germline V gives CDR1 DFQATT, CDR2 SNEGSKA (reference sequence). This CDR3 has 13 amino acids. V lost 3 bases, J lost 1 base, and 8 bases lay in between. The CDR3 DNA follows: TGCAGTGCTAGCGCCATGGGCACAGATACGCAGTATTTT. The encoded protein is CSASAMGTDTQYF.

The rearrangement uses TRBV6-2 or TRBV6-3 and TRBJ1-2; no firm D call. The V end lost 0 bases, the J end lost 3 bases, and 8 bases lay between the germline ends. This CDR3 has 14 residues. Per germline, CDR1 MNHEY and CDR2 SVGEGT. CDR3 DNA: TGTGCCAGCAGTTACTCTGGCATCTACTATGGCTACACCTTC. Its protein product is CASSYSGIYYGYTF.

V gene TRBV12-3 or TRBV12-4 combines with J gene TRBJ1-1, with D unresolved. CDR3 length equals 13 residues. V was pared by 6 bases and J by 0 bases, with 8 bases between. The CDR3, as DNA: TGTGCCAGCAGACCCCAGGTGAACACTGAAGCTTTCTTT. Protein sequence: CASRPQVNTEAFF.

This chain connects TRBV3-1 to TRBJ2-3; 7 bases fit TRBD2. Germline assignment: CDR1 LGHDT and CDR2 YNNKEL (reference sequence). Trimming cost V 2 bases and J 3 bases; bases outside gene matches: 5. The CDR3 totals 15 residues. CDR3 loop: CASSQSRTRTDTQYF. DNA of the CDR3: TGTGCCAGCAGCCAATCGAGGACTAGAACAGATACGCAGTATTTT.

This clonotype was picked up one time. This chain joins TRBV19 and TRBJ2-3; D is uncertain. The CDR3 is made up of 11 amino acids. V was trimmed by 4 bases and J by 5 bases, leaving 4 bases between them. Germline V gives CDR1 LNHDA, CDR2 SQIVND (reference sequence). CDR3 loop: CASSTEDTQYF. The CDR3 nucleotides are TGTGCCAGTAGTACGGAAGATACGCAGTATTTT.

This clonotype was counted at least ten times. The chain joins TRBV5-1 to TRBJ1-1, with a weak D call TRBD1 (5 bases). The CDR3 runs 14 residues. The V gene's germline CDR1 is SGHRS and CDR2 YFSETQ. The germline V and J ends were trimmed by 0 bases and 7 bases, with 13 bases remaining between them. CDR3 region: CASSLEADRREAFF. CDR3 sequence (DNA): TGCGCCAGCAGCTTGGAAGCTGACAGACGTGAAGCTTTCTTT.

This clonotype has only a few counts. The J gene is TRBJ2-3, the V gene TRBV24-1; 7 nucleotides align to TRBD1. In germline, CDR1 is KGHDR, CDR2 SFDVKD. With 7 bases clipped from V and 1 base from J, the junction kept 4 bases outside the gene matches. The CDR3 sequence is 14 residues long. CDR3 nucleotide sequence: TGTGCCACCAGCTCCGGGACAGGCACAGATACGCAGTATTTT. The encoded protein is CATSSGTGTDTQYF.